The source of this T cell receptor beta chain is a study of shared clonotypes between healthy human individuals. CD45RO-negative cells were positively selected for CCR7, leaving out terminally differentiated effector memory CD45RA+ cells. Generated by immunoSEQ multiplex PCR, the TCRdb table keeps only in-frame clones and is missing some. The repertoire holds roughly 2,000,000 clones, with about 93% as singletons. The TCR sequence derives from a young man in good health. Some clones in this sample may be carry-over from other donors' samples. Sequenced: naive CD8+ T cells from PBMCs.

The CDR3 DNA sequence: TGTGCCAGCAATCGGCTACCTAACACCGGGGAGCTGTTTTTT. Protein sequence: CASNRLPNTGELFF. This sequence joins TRBV2 and TRBJ2-2; D call uncertain. Trimming took off 7 bases at V and 2 bases at J, with 11 bases between the two ends. Germline-derived CDR1 and CDR2 are SNHLY and FYNNEI. The CDR3 consists of 14 residues.